A single sample is the source of the 28 T cell receptor beta chains below, sequenced in a study of CD8 T cells in ankylosing spondylitis. TCRdb called the 5' RACE reads again in MiXCR, with one record for every CDR3 protein. The sample lists roughly 150,000 distinct CDR3 sequences, approximately 32% occurring once. Sequencing used synovial fluid, either unsorted or a sorted T cell fraction (not recorded which). The receptors originated from a male donor with ankylosing spondylitis.

This clonotype came up many times. The chain recombines TRBV28 with TRBJ1-1; D ambiguous. Germline assignment: CDR1 MDHEN and CDR2 SYDVKM. The V end lost 10 bases, the J end lost 3 bases, and 12 bases lay between the germline ends. CDR3 length: 12 residues. CDR3 sequence: CATGSGYTEAFF. Written as DNA, the CDR3 is TGTGCCACCGGCTCGGGGTACACTGAAGCTTTCTTT. The full variable domain, with the rest looked up from reference TRBV28 and TRBJ1-1, is DVKVTQSSRYLVKRTGEKVFLECVQDMDHENMFWYRQDPGLGLRLIYFSYDVKMKEKGDIPEGYSVSREKKERFSLILESASTNQTSMYLCATGSGYTEAFFGQGTRLTVV.

This clonotype was counted between two and nine times. CDR3 bases: TGCAGTGCAACCCCTAGCGGGAGGGGGTCCTACAATGAGCAGTTCTTC. Amino acid sequence: CSATPSGRGSYNEQFF. V usage is TRBV20-1 and J usage is TRBJ2-1; TRBD2 matches at 12 bases. V lost 6 bases and J lost 1; bases outside the gene matches: 7. The CDR3 is 16 amino acids. The germline gives CDR1 DFQATT, CDR2 SNEGSKA (reference sequence).

This clonotype was counted ten times or more. V and J are TRBV12-3 or TRBV12-4 and TRBJ2-3; D is perhaps TRBD1 or TRBD2 (5 bases each). With 3 bases removed from V and 2 bases from J, the gap between germline ends came to 15 bases. This CDR3 has 16 amino acids. The CDR3 reads CASSLYQGRFTDTQYF. DNA of the CDR3: TGTGCCAGCAGTTTGTACCAGGGACGGTTCACAGATACGCAGTATTTT.

This clonotype appeared a few times. The chain uses TRBV6-1 and TRBJ2-6; 7 bases map to TRBD1. Germline CDR1 MNHNS, CDR2 SASEGT. The CDR3 loop spans 17 amino acids. V dropped 7 bases and J dropped 0; count of bases not matched to a gene: 9. CDR3: CASTERQGSSGANVLTF. The CDR3 DNA reads as TGTGCCAGCACCGAACGACAGGGATCCTCTGGGGCCAACGTCCTGACTTTC.

The rearrangement joins TRBV9 to TRBJ2-3; 11 nucleotides agree with TRBD2. CDR3 length: 16 amino acids. The germline V gene encodes CDR1 SGDLS and CDR2 YYNGEE. V gave up 1 base and J gave up 7 bases; unmatched junction bases: 8. The CDR3 is CASSVTLAGGENTQYF. For the CDR3, the DNA is TGTGCCAGCAGCGTAACTCTAGCGGGAGGAGAAAATACGCAGTATTTT.

This clonotype was recorded a few times. This sequence joins TRBV27 and TRBJ2-3; 10 bases line up with TRBD1. This CDR3 contains 15 residues. J lost 5 bases, V lost 4 bases, and 6 bases had no gene match. Looked up from germline, CDR1 is MNHEY and CDR2 is SMNVEV (reference sequence). CDR3 coding DNA: TGTGCCAGCAGTTCCCCGGGACAGGGGAGAGATACGCAGTATTTT. Its translation: CASSSPGQGRDTQYF.

This sequence joins TRBV18 and TRBJ2-3, with 10 positions matching TRBD2. CDR3 size: 18 residues. The germline gives CDR1 KGHSH, CDR2 LQKENI. V lost 6 bases to trimming and J lost 2 bases; unmatched junction nucleotides: 14. This CDR3 is CASSSRADLAGVTDTQYF. CDR3 DNA sequence: TGTGCCAGCTCCTCCAGGGCTGATCTAGCGGGAGTCACAGATACGCAGTATTTT.

The chain joins TRBV20-1 to TRBJ2-5, with 12 bases aligning to TRBD2. Germline loops: CDR1 DFQATT, CDR2 SNEGSKA (reference sequence). The CDR3 spans 14 residues. The V segment lost 5 bases and the J segment 4 bases; nucleotides outside the gene matches: 5. The CDR3 loop is CSASPTSGGETQYF. The CDR3 DNA sequence: TGCAGTGCTTCCCCGACTAGCGGGGGAGAGACCCAGTACTTC.

This clonotype occurred once. The chain employs TRBV2 and TRBJ2-1, with D possibly being TRBD1 or TRBD2 (5 bases each). V was cut by 8 bases and J by 15 bases, with 20 bases left in between. This CDR3 comprises 12 residues. The V gene's germline CDR1 is SNHLY and CDR2 FYNNEI. The CDR3 here is CASGVTPWDPFF. The DNA for the CDR3 is TGTGCCAGCGGAGTGACACCCTGGGACCCGTTCTTC.

This clonotype was seen once. The chain carries TRBV6-1 and TRBJ2-1; the D gene is possibly TRBD1 (5 bases). Trimming left V 2 bases short and J 8 bases short, with 10 bases between. The CDR3 consists of 13 residues. Germline CDR1 is MNHNS and CDR2 is SASEGT. The CDR3 nucleotides read TGTGCCAGCAGTGAACCAGGGCGCGATGAGCAGTTCTTC. Protein sequence: CASSEPGRDEQFF.

This chain connects TRBV29-1 to TRBJ2-1; a weak D match, TRBD2 (6 bases). The ends were cut back, 4 bases at V and 3 bases at J, with 7 bases in the middle. Looked up from germline, CDR1 is SQVTM and CDR2 is ANQGSEA. This CDR3 has 12 amino acids. The CDR3 nucleotides read TGCAGCGTTGGGGGGGTCTACAATGAGCAGTTCTTC. It codes for CSVGGVYNEQFF.

CDR3 DNA sequence: TGTGCCAGCAGCGCGGGGGGCCCTAACTATGGCTACACCTTC. Residues: CASSAGGPNYGYTF. V is TRBV6-1 and J is TRBJ1-2; TRBD1 might be the D (6 bases). Trimming left V 6 bases short and J 0 bases short, with 11 bases between. The CDR3 spans 14 residues. The germline gives CDR1 MNHNS, CDR2 SASEGT.

This clonotype was observed a handful of times. V usage is TRBV7-2 and J usage is TRBJ2-1; D may correspond to TRBD1 or TRBD2 (6 bases each). The CDR3 totals 15 residues. The germline gives CDR1 SGHTA, CDR2 FQGNSA. V shed 5 bases and J shed 5 bases, with 16 bases lying between them. The DNA of the CDR3 is TGTGCCAGCAGCCCAAAACCAAGGGGGGACAATGAGCAGTTCTTC. Its protein is CASSPKPRGDNEQFF.

The chain carries TRBV20-1 and TRBJ2-3, with TRBD2 matching over 11 bases. After removal of 1 base from V and 2 bases from J, the junction contained 5 bases not matched to a gene. The CDR3 is 16 amino acids. CDR1 is DFQATT and CDR2 is SNEGSKA in the germline V gene (reference sequence). CDR3 in amino acids: CSARVASGRITDTQYF. CDR3 sequence (DNA): TGCAGTGCTAGAGTTGCTAGCGGGAGGATCACAGATACGCAGTATTTT.

The table lists this clonotype with a few counts. The chain couples TRBV11-1 to TRBJ2-2, with 7 bases lining up with TRBD1. Germline trimming cut 7 bases from V and 4 bases from J; bases unmatched to any gene: 6. CDR1 and CDR2 from the germline V gene are SGHAT and FQDESV (reference sequence). The CDR3 consists of 14 residues. The CDR3 DNA reads TGTGCCAGCAATAGAGGGGACAGCACCGGGGAGCTGTTTTTT. Translated: CASNRGDSTGELFF.

The rearrangement links TRBV20-1 to TRBJ1-4, with D uncertain. This CDR3 region has 12 residues. Germline values: CDR1 DFQATT, CDR2 SNEGSKA (reference sequence). V dropped 6 bases and J dropped 8 bases, with 13 bases sitting between them. This CDR3 reads CSAETMGEKLFF. The CDR3 region has the DNA TGCAGTGCGGAGACCATGGGGGAAAAACTGTTTTTT.

The V gene is TRBV28, the J gene TRBJ2-4; 7 nucleotides agree with TRBD1. The CDR3 sequence is 14 residues long. The V gene end was trimmed by 2 bases and the J gene end by 8 bases; junction bases not matched to a gene: 6. Germline CDR1 is MDHEN and CDR2 is SYDVKM. The DNA of the CDR3 is TGTGCCAGCAGTTTACAGGGGCAGGGGGACATTCAGTACTTC. It is translated as CASSLQGQGDIQYF.

The gene calls are TRBV24-1 and TRBJ2-1; 7 nucleotides match TRBD2. Per germline, CDR1 KGHDR and CDR2 SFDVKD. V gave up 3 bases and J gave up 0 bases; unmatched junction bases: 7. This CDR3 region has 17 residues. The CDR3 loop is CATSDPVAGSSYNEQFF. Here the CDR3 DNA reads TGTGCCACCAGTGATCCAGTAGCGGGCAGCTCCTACAATGAGCAGTTCTTC.

This clonotype was seen a few times. The rearrangement uses TRBV12-3 or TRBV12-4 and TRBJ1-2, with D possibly TRBD1 on 6 matching bases. V was trimmed by 6 bases and J by 8 bases, leaving 22 bases between them. The CDR3 consists of 15 residues. The CDR3 loop is CASSPQQGDLGGYTF. The CDR3 region has the DNA TGTGCCAGCAGCCCCCAACAGGGAGATTTAGGCGGCTACACCTTC.

This clonotype was counted at least ten times. The V call is TRBV7-2, the J call TRBJ2-5; TRBD2 agrees at 7 bases. Germline assignment: CDR1 SGHTA and CDR2 FQGNSA. After removal of 7 bases from V and 0 bases from J, the junction contained 5 bases not matched to a gene. The CDR3 runs 14 residues. This chain's CDR3 is CASTPSGNQETQYF. The CDR3 coding sequence is TGTGCCAGCACCCCCAGCGGGAACCAAGAGACCCAGTACTTC.

The chain recombines TRBV25-1 with TRBJ1-5; 8 nucleotides agree with TRBD1. Germline CDR1 reads MGHDK; CDR2 reads SYGVNS. CDR3 length: 14 residues. V was pared by 3 bases and J by 9 bases, with 7 bases of the junction left unmatched. The CDR3 DNA is TGTGCCAGCAGTGACAGGACAGGGAAGGGGCCCCAGCATTTT. Residues: CASSDRTGKGPQHF.

This clonotype was counted at least ten times. V gene TRBV4-3 combines with J gene TRBJ1-5; possible D gene TRBD1, 5 bases. The CDR3 length is 15 residues. The V gene lost 0 bases and the J gene lost 4 bases, with 10 bases spanning the gap. CDR1 is LGHNA, CDR2 YSLEER, per germline. CDR3 amino acids: CASSQDGEGNQPQHF. CDR3 nucleotide sequence: TGCGCCAGCAGCCAAGATGGGGAGGGGAATCAGCCCCAGCATTTT.

The rearrangement links TRBV5-1 to TRBJ1-1; possible D gene TRBD1, 5 bases. The CDR3 is made up of 14 amino acids. The V end lost 4 bases, the J end lost 5 bases, and 15 bases lay between the germline ends. From germline, CDR1 is SGHRS and CDR2 YFSETQ. The CDR3 DNA reads as TGCGCCAGCAGCCCATCCCGGGACGGTACTGAAGCTTTCTTT. It encodes CASSPSRDGTEAFF.

The V and J genes are TRBV12-3 or TRBV12-4 and TRBJ1-4; D is unresolved. This CDR3 region has 14 residues. Between the trimmed V and J ends, which lost 1 base and 8 bases, there was a span of 11 bases. CDR3 DNA: TGTGCCAGCAGTTTAGGGTCGGGTAGAGAAAAACTGTTTTTT. Protein sequence: CASSLGSGREKLFF.

This clonotype was counted between two and nine times. This chain joins TRBV7-2 and TRBJ2-5; tentative D call: TRBD1 (5 bases). From germline, CDR1 is SGHTA and CDR2 FQGNSA. The CDR3 runs 15 residues. Trimming left V 2 bases short and J 1 base short, with 11 bases between. The CDR3 protein is CASSLTDIGQETQYF. The CDR3 coding sequence is TGTGCCAGCAGCTTAACGGACATAGGCCAAGAGACCCAGTACTTC.

The chain employs TRBV30 and TRBJ2-3; 7 bases fit TRBD2. Germline CDR1 is GTSNPN and CDR2 is SVGIG (reference sequence). The V gene end was trimmed by 2 bases and the J gene end by 3 bases; junction bases not matched to a gene: 17. This CDR3 has 18 residues. CDR3 coding DNA: TGTGCCTGGAGTAATTTCCGAGGATGGGGGGGAGGTACAGATACGCAGTATTTT. Its protein product is CAWSNFRGWGGGTDTQYF. The complete variable domain, with remaining parts taken from reference TRBV30 and TRBJ2-3, reads SQTIHQWPATLVQPVGSPLSLECTVEGTSNPNLYWYRQAAGRGLQLLFYSVGIGQISSEVPQNLSASRPQDRQFILSSKKLLLSDSGFYLCAWSNFRGWGGGTDTQYFGPGTRLTVL.

This clonotype has only a few counts. DNA for the CDR3: TGTGCCAGCAGTTTTAGGGACAGGCCCACCTACGAGCAGTACTTC. This sequence encodes CASSFRDRPTYEQYF. The gene calls are TRBV27 and TRBJ2-7; 8 bases are a match to TRBD1. The trim removed 3 bases at V and 2 bases at J, leaving 6 bases unmatched. The CDR3 runs 15 residues. Looked up from germline, CDR1 is MNHEY and CDR2 is SMNVEV (reference sequence).

Regarding this clonotype: At one end the junction does not follow the germline gene, possibly because of a read error. The chain employs TRBV18 and TRBJ1-6, with D uncertain. This CDR3 contains 13 residues. Germline CDR1 KGHSH, CDR2 LQKENI. For the CDR3, the DNA is TGTGCCAGCTCACCAGCGTATAATTCACCCCTCCTCTTT. Translating gives CASSPAYNSPLLF.